These 7 T cell receptor beta chains originate from one sample sequenced in a study of glioma-infiltrating T cells after dendritic cell vaccination. The data were produced by immunoSEQ multiplex PCR, yet TCRdb's version contains in-frame clones alone and is incomplete. The data show 93,000 or so clones, about 80% seen once. The specimen comprised blood, sampled before dendritic cell vaccination. The receptors derive from a human donor with glioblastoma.

The chain combines TRBV6-6 with TRBJ1-6; the D gene is possibly TRBD1 (6 bases). V was shortened by 6 bases and J by 13 bases, with 22 bases between the two germline ends. Germline CDR1 MNHNY, CDR2 SVGAGI (reference sequence). This CDR3 is 15 amino acids long. The chain's CDR3 is CASSSPGRQAKPLHF. In DNA form, the CDR3 reads TGTGCCAGCAGCTCCCCAGGGAGACAGGCTAAGCCCCTCCACTTT.

The rearrangement uses TRBV15 and TRBJ2-5, with D possibly being TRBD1 (6 bases). There are 15 residues in the CDR3. Germline loops: CDR1 LNHNV, CDR2 YYDKDF (reference sequence). V was cut by 6 bases and J by 5 bases, with 19 bases left in between. The DNA for the CDR3 is TGTGCCACCAGTGCCGGACAGCTAATACAGGAGACCCAGTACTTC. Amino acids: CATSAGQLIQETQYF.

The table lists this clone with a few counts. This chain joins TRBV30 and TRBJ1-1; 7 bases align to TRBD1. V was clipped by 2 bases and J by 10 bases; unmatched bases: 4. This CDR3 contains 11 residues. The germline V gene has CDR1 GTSNPN and CDR2 SVGIG (reference sequence). The CDR3 reads CAWSRGLLAFF. The CDR3 DNA reads as TGTGCCTGGAGTAGGGGGCTACTAGCTTTCTTT. The full variable domain, completed using reference TRBV30 and TRBJ1-1, is SQTIHQWPATLVQPVGSPLSLECTVEGTSNPNLYWYRQAAGRGLQLLFYSVGIGQISSEVPQNLSASRPQDRQFILSSKKLLLSDSGFYLCAWSRGLLAFFGQGTRLTVV.

Comments on this clone: The identical CDR3 is also encoded by other nucleotide sequences in the sample. This chain uses TRBV5-6 with TRBJ2-1; 9 bases align to TRBD2. This CDR3 has 14 amino acids. Germline values: CDR1 SGHDT, CDR2 YYEEEE. J was trimmed by 10 bases and V by 2 bases; bases with no gene match: 7. Here the CDR3 reads CASSFSAGGYEQFF. CDR3 bases: TGTGCCAGCAGCTTTTCAGCGGGAGGTTACGAGCAGTTCTTC. Full variable domain (missing parts from reference TRBV5-6 and TRBJ2-1): DAGVTQSPTHLIKTRGQQVTLRCSPKSGHDTVSWYQQALGQGPQFIFQYYEEEERQRGNFPDRFSGHQFPNYSSELNVNALLLGDSALYLCASSFSAGGYEQFFGPGTRLTVL.

This clone came up a few times. This CDR3 reads CSVGQGNTEAFF. As DNA, the CDR3 is TGCAGCGTTGGACAGGGTAACACTGAAGCTTTCTTT. The rearrangement joins TRBV29-1 to TRBJ1-1; 7 nucleotides align to TRBD1. The CDR3 runs to 12 residues. Germline CDR1 is SQVTM and CDR2 is ANQGSEA. After removal of 4 bases from V and 2 bases from J, the junction contained 1 base not matched to a gene.

V usage is TRBV15 and J usage is TRBJ2-7, with TRBD2 matching 9 bases. CDR1 is LNHNV, CDR2 YYDKDF, per germline (reference sequence). This CDR3 contains 15 residues. V was pared by 0 bases and J by 6 bases, with 6 bases of the junction left unmatched. CDR3 nucleotides: TGTGCCACCAGCAGAGATGGCCTAGCGGGGATCGAGCAGTACTTC. This encodes CATSRDGLAGIEQYF.

V and J are TRBV18 and TRBJ2-5; 8 bases map to TRBD1. V was clipped by 3 bases and J by 3 bases; unmatched bases: 9. This CDR3 contains 16 residues. Germline V lookup: CDR1 KGHSH, CDR2 LQKENI. CDR3 sequence reads: CASSPRLMTGEETQYF. The CDR3 DNA reads TGTGCCAGCTCACCGCGACTGATGACAGGGGAAGAGACCCAGTACTTC.